What follows is one T cell receptor beta chain and its context. The assay was immunoSEQ multiplex PCR, and TCRdb's table has in-frame clones only and misses some. The profile shows tens of thousands of clones, 81% of them singletons. The data originate from a study of blood T cell repertoires in COVID-19. Study overall: Sites across the United States, Italy and Spain contributed samples from acute and convalescent COVID-19. The analysed material was cDNA or gDNA that came from T cells, B-cell-depleted T cells, or PBMCs.

The germline V and J ends were trimmed by 5 bases and 5 bases, with 9 bases remaining between them. The length of the CDR3 is 12 residues. Material: peripheral blood. This receptor was taken from a man older than 75 with active or convalescent COVID-19. The chain links TRBV12-3 or TRBV12-4 to TRBJ1-2; D possibly corresponds to TRBD1 (5 bases). CDR3: CASSLTVYGYTF. CDR3 DNA: TGTGCCAGCAGTCTGACAGTTTATGGCTACACCTTC.